This T cell receptor beta chain appears in the sequencing data of a study of T cells in Graves' hyperthyroidism and ophthalmopathy. The CDR3 is 18 amino acids. Trimming removed 6 bases from V and 2 bases from J; junction bases left unmatched: 14. The table lists this clonotype with many counts. Authors of the study amplified TCR beta CDR3 regions from RNA transcripts. The HTBI primer set served for first-round RT-PCR of the TCR CDR3. TCRdb processed the multiplex PCR reads anew with MiXCR; each CDR3 protein has one entry. The table includes around 340,000 distinct CDR3 sequences, approximately 18% detected once. Disease duration under 2 months; hyperthyroidism patients were aged 18 to 65.

This sequence was found in a woman in her 30s with Graves' hyperthyroidism that later progressed to Graves' ophthalmopathy. The specimen sequenced was blood. This chain uses TRBV12-3 or TRBV12-4 with TRBJ2-2, with 8 bases aligning to TRBD2. The chain's CDR3 is CASRAFRGGGFNTGELFF. In DNA, the CDR3 is TGTGCCAGCAGAGCCTTTAGGGGCGGGGGGTTTAACACCGGGGAGCTGTTTTTT.